Detailed here is one TCR beta chain. Its antigen is undetermined. The data were produced by immunoSEQ multiplex PCR, yet TCRdb's version contains in-frame clones alone and is incomplete. The sample lists about 25,000 clones; 75% to 85% were seen once. The CDR3 is made up of 13 amino acids. The V gene's germline CDR1 is MNHEY and CDR2 SVGAGI. Unmatched junction bases numbered 4, after V lost 5 bases and J lost 6 bases. Unexposed donor CD4+ T cells date from about 2010-2018, before the COVID-19 pandemic. Isolation of CD4+ T cells took place after around eleven days in culture. Testing used SARS-CoV-2 S/N and four cold-coronavirus spikes on unexposed-donor CD4+ T cells, cells permitting. The data derive from a study of CD4 T cells in relation to SARS-CoV-2 and coronaviruses.

Sequencing was carried out using CD4+ T cells from PBMCs, cultured in vitro. The chain couples TRBV6-5 to TRBJ1-5; 7 nucleotides agree with TRBD1. The receptor comes from a human donor in good health. The CDR3 region is CASSTQGSQPQHF. In nucleotides, the CDR3 is TGTGCCAGCAGTACACAGGGGTCTCAGCCCCAGCATTTT.